This entry is about one TCR beta chain. The antigen is not known. V dropped 4 bases and J dropped 0; count of bases not matched to a gene: 10. Germline V gives CDR1 SNHLY, CDR2 FYNNEI. This CDR3 contains 19 residues. Primers for the PCR totalled 60 Vbeta and 13 Jbeta. TCRdb's table, derived via immunoSEQ multiplex PCR, lists solely in-frame clones and lacks some. The sample has around 120,000 clones, roughly 82% seen once. The sample is drawn from a study of cytomegalovirus exposure and HLA in healthy donors. Findings and limits, study-wide: Being indistinguishable, some V segments were excluded, TRBV6-2 and TRBV6-3 among them. In a later analysis, a missense DCLRE1C variant was linked to TCR beta V- and J-gene trimming. A later look showed TCR association rates differing by HLA locus, highest for DRB1 and lowest for HLA-C.

The source is a human donor in good health. The sample taken for sequencing was PBMCs. This rearrangement joins TRBV2 to TRBJ2-2, with 11 bases fitting TRBD1. As DNA, the CDR3 is TGTGCCAGCAGTGTACCCGGGACAGGGGGGACCTCGAACACCGGGGAGCTGTTTTTT. As protein: CASSVPGTGGTSNTGELFF.